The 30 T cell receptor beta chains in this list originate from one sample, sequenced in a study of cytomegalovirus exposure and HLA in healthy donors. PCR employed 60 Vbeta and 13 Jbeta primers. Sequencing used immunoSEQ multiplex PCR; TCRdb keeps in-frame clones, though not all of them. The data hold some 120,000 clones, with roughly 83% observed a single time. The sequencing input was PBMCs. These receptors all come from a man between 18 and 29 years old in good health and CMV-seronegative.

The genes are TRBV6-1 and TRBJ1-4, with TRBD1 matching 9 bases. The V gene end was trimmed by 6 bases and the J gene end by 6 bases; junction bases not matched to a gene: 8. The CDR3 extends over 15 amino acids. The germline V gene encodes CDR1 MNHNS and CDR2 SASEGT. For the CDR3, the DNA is TGTGCCAGCAGGACAGGGGGGAATTTGCATGAAAAACTGTTTTTT. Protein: CASRTGGNLHEKLFF.

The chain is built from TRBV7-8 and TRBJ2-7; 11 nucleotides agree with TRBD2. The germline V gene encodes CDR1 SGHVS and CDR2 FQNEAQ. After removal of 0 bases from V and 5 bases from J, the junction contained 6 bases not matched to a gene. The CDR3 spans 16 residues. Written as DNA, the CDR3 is TGTGCCAGCAGCTTAGCACTAGCGGGAGTTAACAACGAGCAGTACGTC. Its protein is CASSLALAGVNNEQYV.

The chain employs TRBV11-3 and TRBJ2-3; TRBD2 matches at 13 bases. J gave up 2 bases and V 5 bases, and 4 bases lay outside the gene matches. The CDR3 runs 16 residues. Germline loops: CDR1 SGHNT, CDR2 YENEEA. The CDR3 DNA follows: TGTGCCAGCAGCCTCGGACTAGCGGGAGACACAGATACGCAGTATTTT. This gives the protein CASSLGLAGDTDTQYF.

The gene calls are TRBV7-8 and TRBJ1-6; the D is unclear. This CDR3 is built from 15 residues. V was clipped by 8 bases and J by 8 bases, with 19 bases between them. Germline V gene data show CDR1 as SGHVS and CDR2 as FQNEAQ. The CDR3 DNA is TGTGCCAGCTCCCTTAGGCGGTCTGTGGATTCACCCCTCCACTTT. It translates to CASSLRRSVDSPLHF.

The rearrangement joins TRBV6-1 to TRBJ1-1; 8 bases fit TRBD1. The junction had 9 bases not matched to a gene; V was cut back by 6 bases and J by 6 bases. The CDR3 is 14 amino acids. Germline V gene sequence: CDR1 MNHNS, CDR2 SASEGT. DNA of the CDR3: TGTGCCAGCAGCCTAACAGGGGGTTTCGCTGAAGCTTTCTTT. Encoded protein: CASSLTGGFAEAFF.

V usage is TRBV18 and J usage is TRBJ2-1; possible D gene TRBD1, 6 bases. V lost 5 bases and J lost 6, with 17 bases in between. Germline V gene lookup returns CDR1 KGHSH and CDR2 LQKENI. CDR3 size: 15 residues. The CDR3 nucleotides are TGTGCCAGCTCAACGGGACACATAACTTTCAATGAGCAGTTCTTC. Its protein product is CASSTGHITFNEQFF.

The DNA for the CDR3 is TGTGCCAGCAGCGGCCCAAGGGGGATGCGGAATGAGCAGTTCTTC. Translated: CASSGPRGMRNEQFF. This chain connects TRBV12-1 to TRBJ2-1; the D segment call TRBD1 is taken from the table without a DNA check. TRBV12-1 is a pseudogene segment. The CDR3 consists of 15 residues.

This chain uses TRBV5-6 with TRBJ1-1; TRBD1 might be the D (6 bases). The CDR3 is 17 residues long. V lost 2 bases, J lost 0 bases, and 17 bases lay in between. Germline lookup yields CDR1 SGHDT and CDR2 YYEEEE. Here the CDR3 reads CASSFDRSSLLNTEAFF. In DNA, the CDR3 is TGTGCCAGCAGCTTTGACAGGTCCTCCTTACTGAACACTGAAGCTTTCTTT. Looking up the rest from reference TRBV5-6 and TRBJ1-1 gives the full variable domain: DAGVTQSPTHLIKTRGQQVTLRCSPKSGHDTVSWYQQALGQGPQFIFQYYEEEERQRGNFPDRFSGHQFPNYSSELNVNALLLGDSALYLCASSFDRSSLLNTEAFFGQGTRLTVV.

The CDR3 DNA sequence: TGTGCCAGCAGCAATGGACTAGCGGGAGCAGATACGCAGTATTTT. Translating it yields CASSNGLAGADTQYF. This rearrangement joins TRBV7-3 to TRBJ2-3; 13 nucleotides line up with TRBD2. In germline, CDR1 is SGHTA, CDR2 FQGTGA. The CDR3 contains 15 residues. Losses at the gene ends were 5 bases for V and 4 bases for J; bases not matched to a gene: 3.

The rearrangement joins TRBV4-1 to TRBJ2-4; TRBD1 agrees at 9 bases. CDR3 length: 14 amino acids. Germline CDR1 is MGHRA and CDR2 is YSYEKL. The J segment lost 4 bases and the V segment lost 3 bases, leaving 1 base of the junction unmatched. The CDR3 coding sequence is TGCGCCAGCAGCCAGGGACAGGGTAAAAACATTCAGTACTTC. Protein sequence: CASSQGQGKNIQYF.

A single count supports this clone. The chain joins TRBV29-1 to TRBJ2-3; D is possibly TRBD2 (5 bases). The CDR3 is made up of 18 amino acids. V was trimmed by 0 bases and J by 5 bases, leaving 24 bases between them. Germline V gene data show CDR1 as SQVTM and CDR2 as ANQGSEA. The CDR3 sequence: CSVEDGPLTGIRIDTQYF. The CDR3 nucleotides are TGCAGCGTTGAAGATGGGCCCTTGACGGGAATCCGGATAGATACGCAGTATTTT.

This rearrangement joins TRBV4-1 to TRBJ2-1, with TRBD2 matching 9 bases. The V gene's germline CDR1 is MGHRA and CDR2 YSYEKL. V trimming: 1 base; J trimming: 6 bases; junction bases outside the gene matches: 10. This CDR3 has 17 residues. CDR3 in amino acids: CASSQAAGGPFSNEQFF. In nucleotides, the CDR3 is TGCGCCAGCAGCCAAGCTGCGGGAGGGCCTTTTTCCAATGAGCAGTTCTTC.

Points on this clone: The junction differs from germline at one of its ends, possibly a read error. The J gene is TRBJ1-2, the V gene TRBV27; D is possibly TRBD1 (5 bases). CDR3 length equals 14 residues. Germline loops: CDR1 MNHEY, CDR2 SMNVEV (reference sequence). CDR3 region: CASSQSTDNYGYPF. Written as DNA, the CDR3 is TGTGCCAGCAGTCAGTCGACAGATAACTATGGCTACCCCTTC.

CDR3 residues: CAWSDSGRSEFF. Written as DNA, the CDR3 is TGTGCCTGGAGTGACAGCGGGAGGTCGGAGTTCTTC. The chain combines TRBV30 with TRBJ2-1; the match to TRBD2 covers 9 bases. The junction had 6 bases not matched to a gene; V was cut back by 1 base and J by 14 bases. This CDR3 is 12 amino acids long. Germline CDR1 GTSNPN, CDR2 SVGIG (reference sequence).

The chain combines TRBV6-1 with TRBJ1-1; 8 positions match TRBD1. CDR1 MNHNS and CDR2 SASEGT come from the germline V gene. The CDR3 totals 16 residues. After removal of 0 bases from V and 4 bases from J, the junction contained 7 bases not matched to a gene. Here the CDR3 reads CASSEALDRVSTEAFF. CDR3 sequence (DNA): TGTGCCAGCAGTGAAGCATTGGACAGGGTCAGCACTGAAGCTTTCTTT.

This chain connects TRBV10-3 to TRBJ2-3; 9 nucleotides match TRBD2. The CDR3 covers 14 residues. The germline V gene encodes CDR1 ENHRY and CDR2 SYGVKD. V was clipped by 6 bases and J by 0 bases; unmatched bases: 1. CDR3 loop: CAISSGRSTDTQYF. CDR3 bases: TGTGCCATCAGCAGCGGGAGGAGCACAGATACGCAGTATTTT.

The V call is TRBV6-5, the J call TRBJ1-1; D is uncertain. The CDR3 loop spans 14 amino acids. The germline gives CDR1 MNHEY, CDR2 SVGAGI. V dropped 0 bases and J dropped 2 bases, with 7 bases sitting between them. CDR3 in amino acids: CASSYSNINTEAFF. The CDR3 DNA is TGTGCCAGCAGTTACTCCAACATAAACACTGAAGCTTTCTTT.

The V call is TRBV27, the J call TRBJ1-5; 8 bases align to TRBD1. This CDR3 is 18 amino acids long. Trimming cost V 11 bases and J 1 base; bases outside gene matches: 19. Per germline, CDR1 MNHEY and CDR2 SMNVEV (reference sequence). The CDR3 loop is CAGNFVTGARPSNQPQHF. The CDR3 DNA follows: TGTGCCGGAAACTTTGTGACAGGGGCGCGTCCGAGCAATCAGCCCCAGCATTTT.

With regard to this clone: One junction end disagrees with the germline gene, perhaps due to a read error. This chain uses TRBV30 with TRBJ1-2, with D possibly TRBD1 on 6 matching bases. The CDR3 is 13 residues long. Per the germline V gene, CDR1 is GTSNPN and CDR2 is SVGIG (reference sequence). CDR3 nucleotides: TGTGCCTGGAGTGTGGTACAGGGCGGTTCACATGACTTC. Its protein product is CAWSVVQGGSHDF.

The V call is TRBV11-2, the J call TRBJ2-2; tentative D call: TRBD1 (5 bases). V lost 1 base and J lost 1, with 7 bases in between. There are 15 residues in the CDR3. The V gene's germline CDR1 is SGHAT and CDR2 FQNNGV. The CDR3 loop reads CASSLVRGNTGELFF. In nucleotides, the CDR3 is TGTGCCAGCAGCTTAGTAAGGGGGAACACCGGGGAGCTGTTTTTT.

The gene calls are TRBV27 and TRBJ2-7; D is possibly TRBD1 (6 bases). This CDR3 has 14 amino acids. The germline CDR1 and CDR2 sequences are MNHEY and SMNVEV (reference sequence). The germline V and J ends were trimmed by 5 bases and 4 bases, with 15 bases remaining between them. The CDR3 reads CASSRGSLNYEQYF. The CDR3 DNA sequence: TGTGCCAGCAGTAGGGGGAGTCTCAATTACGAGCAGTACTTC.

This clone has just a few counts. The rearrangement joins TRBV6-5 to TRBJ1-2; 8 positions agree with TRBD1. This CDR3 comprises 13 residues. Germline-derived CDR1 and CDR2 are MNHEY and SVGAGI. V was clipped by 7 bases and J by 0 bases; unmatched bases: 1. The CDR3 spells CASIRGPNYGYTF. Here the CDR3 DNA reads TGTGCCAGCATCAGGGGGCCTAACTATGGCTACACCTTC.

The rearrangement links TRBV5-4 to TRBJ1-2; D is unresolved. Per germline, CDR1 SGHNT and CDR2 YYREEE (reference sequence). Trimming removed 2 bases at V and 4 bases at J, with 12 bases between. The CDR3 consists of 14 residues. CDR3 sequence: CASSFYAGAYGYTF. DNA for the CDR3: TGTGCCAGCAGCTTCTATGCCGGTGCCTATGGCTACACCTTC.

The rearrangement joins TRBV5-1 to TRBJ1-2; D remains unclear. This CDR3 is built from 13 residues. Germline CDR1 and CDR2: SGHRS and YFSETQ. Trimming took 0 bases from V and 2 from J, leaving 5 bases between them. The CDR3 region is CASSLGGNYGYTF. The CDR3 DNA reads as TGCGCCAGCAGCTTGGGAGGAAACTATGGCTACACCTTC. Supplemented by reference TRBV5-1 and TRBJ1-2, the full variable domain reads KAGVTQTPRYLIKTRGQQVTLSCSPISGHRSVSWYQQTPGQGLQFLFEYFSETQRNKGNFPGRFSGRQFSNSRSEMNVSTLELGDSALYLCASSLGGNYGYTFGSGTRLTVV.

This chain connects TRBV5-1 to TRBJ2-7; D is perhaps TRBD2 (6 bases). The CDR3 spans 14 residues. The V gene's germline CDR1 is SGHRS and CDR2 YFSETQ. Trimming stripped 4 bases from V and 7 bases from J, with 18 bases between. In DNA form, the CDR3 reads TGCGCCAGCAGCCCGGATGTGGTAGGGAGGGAGCAGTACGTC. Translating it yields CASSPDVVGREQYV.

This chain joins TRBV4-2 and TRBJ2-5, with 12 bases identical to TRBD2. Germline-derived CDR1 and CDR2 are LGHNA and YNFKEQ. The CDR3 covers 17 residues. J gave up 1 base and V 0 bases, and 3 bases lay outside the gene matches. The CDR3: CASSQELAGGIQETQYF. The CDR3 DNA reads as TGTGCCAGCAGCCAAGAGCTAGCGGGAGGGATCCAAGAGACCCAGTACTTC.

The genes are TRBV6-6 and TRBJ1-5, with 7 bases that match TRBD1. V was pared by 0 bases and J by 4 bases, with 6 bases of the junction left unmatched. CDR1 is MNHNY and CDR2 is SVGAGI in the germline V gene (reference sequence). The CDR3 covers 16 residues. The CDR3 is CASSYSPDRYNQPQHF. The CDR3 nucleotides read TGTGCCAGCAGTTACTCTCCGGACAGGTATAATCAGCCCCAGCATTTT.

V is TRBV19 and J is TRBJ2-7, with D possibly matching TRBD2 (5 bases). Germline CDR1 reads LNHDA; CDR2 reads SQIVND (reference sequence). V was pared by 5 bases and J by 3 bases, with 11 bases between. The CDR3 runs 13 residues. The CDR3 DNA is TGTGCCAGTAGTTTCGACGGACTCTACGAGCAGTACTTC. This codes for CASSFDGLYEQYF.

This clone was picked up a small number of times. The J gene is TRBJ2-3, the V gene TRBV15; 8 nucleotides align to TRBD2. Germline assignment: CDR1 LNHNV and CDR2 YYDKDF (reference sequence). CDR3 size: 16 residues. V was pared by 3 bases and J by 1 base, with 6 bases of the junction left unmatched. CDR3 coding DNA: TGTGCCACCAGCAGGACGTGGCGGGAGGGCACAGATACGCAGTATTTT. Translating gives CATSRTWREGTDTQYF.

CDR3 amino acids: CASSVRSGRNTGELFF. CDR3 bases: TGTGCCAGCAGCGTACGTAGCGGGAGGAACACCGGGGAGCTGTTTTTT. The chain links TRBV9 to TRBJ2-2, with 9 bases lining up with TRBD2. This CDR3 has 16 amino acids. The V segment lost 1 base and the J segment 1 base; nucleotides outside the gene matches: 2. The V gene's germline CDR1 is SGDLS and CDR2 YYNGEE.